This TCR beta chain appears in the sequencing data of a study of radiotherapy plus CTLA-4 blockade in lung cancer. Study in general: Objective responses occurred in 18% of patients; over 25% had disease control.

General study points: Tumor-origin TCR clones grew in blood after radiotherapy plus ipilimumab.

Trimming took 5 bases from V and 4 from J; bases not matched to a gene: 1. CDR1 and CDR2 from the germline V gene are LNHDA and SQIVND (reference sequence). This CDR3 has 12 amino acids. Those patients who had chemo-refractory metastatic non-small-cell lung cancer were given focal radiation along with CTLA-4 blockade through ipilimumab. Sequencing was performed with immunoSEQ multiplex PCR; in TCRdb, only in-frame clones are kept and a portion is missing. The sample consists of approximately 97,000 clones, 83% of them appearing once. Points on this clone: Its antigen is not identified. Other DNA sequences within the sample encode an identical CDR3.

The rearrangement joins TRBV19 to TRBJ1-1; 7 bases fit TRBD1. The specimen comprised peripheral blood, sampled from a patient treated with radiotherapy plus ipilimumab. The origin of this receptor is a human donor with non-small cell lung cancer who had stable disease on radiotherapy plus ipilimumab. CDR3 sequence (DNA): TGTGCCAGTAGTCCAGGGGGCACTGAAGCTTTCTTT. Its protein product is CASSPGGTEAFF. The full variable domain, completed using reference TRBV19 and TRBJ1-1, is DGGITQSPKYLFRKEGQNVTLSCEQNLNHDAMYWYRQDPGQGLRLIYYSQIVNDFQKGDIAEGYSVSREKKESFPLTVTSAQKNPTAFYLCASSPGGTEAFFGQGTRLTVV.